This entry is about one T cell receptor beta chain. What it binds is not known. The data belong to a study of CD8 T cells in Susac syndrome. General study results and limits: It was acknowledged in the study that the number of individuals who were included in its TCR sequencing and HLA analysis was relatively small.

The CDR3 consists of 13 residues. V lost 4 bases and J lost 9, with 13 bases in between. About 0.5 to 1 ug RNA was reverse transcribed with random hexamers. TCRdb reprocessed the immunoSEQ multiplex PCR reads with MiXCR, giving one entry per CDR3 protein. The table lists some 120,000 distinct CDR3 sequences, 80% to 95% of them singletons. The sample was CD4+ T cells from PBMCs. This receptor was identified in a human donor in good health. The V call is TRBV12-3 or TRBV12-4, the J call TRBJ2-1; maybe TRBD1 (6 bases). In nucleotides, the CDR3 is TGTGCCAGCAGTTCGGGGTACAGGGCTGAGCAGTTCTTC. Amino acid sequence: CASSSGYRAEQFF.